The clone carrying this TCR beta chain has more than one count but fewer than ten. Germline V gene data show CDR1 as LGHNA and CDR2 as YNFKEQ. There are 16 residues in the CDR3. Trimming took off 1 base at V and 0 bases at J, with 10 bases between the two ends. Measured with immunoSEQ multiplex PCR; TCRdb has only the in-frame clones, and not every one. The data show tens of thousands of clones, approximately 80% seen once. The sample originates from a study of OX40 agonist ivuxolimab in advanced cancers. The chain carries TRBV4-2 and TRBJ1-5; D gene ambiguous. This sequence originates from an adult with an advanced solid tumor such as melanoma, head and neck, liver or kidney cancer. The sample in question was CD4+ or CD8+ T cells sorted from blood, obtained in a trial of the OX40 agonist ivuxolimab. The CDR3, as DNA: TGTGCCAGCAGCCAAGGGGAGACGGTTAGCAATCAGCCCCAGCATTTT. Translation gives CASSQGETVSNQPQHF.